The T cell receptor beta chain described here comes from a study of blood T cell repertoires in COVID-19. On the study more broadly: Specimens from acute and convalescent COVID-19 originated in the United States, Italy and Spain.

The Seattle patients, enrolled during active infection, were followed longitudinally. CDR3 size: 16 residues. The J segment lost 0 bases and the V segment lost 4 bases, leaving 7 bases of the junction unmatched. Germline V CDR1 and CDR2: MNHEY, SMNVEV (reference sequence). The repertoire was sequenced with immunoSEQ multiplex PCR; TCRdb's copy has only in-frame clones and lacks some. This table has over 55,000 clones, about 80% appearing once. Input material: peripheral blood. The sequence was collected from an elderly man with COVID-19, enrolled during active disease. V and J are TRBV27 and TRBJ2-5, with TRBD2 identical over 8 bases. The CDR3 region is CASSSSGRAYQETQYF. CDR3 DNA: TGTGCCAGCAGTTCAAGCGGGAGAGCATACCAAGAGACCCAGTACTTC.